The TCR beta chain described here comes from a study of blood T cell repertoires in COVID-19. The wider study: The origin of the acute and convalescent COVID-19 samples was the United States, Italy and Spain.

CDR3 length equals 12 residues. CDR1 MDHEN and CDR2 SYDVKM come from the germline V gene. With respect to this clone: The junction and the germline gene differ at one end; a read error may be behind it.

Per the original data handling: Amplifying reference gene primers gave estimates of nucleated cell counts. This table comes from immunoSEQ multiplex PCR, and its TCRdb copy is limited to in-frame clones, with some not included. V, J and clone size are those of that table, while D and trimming were read from the DNA. This sample has about 140,000 clones, with 70% to 90% found just once. Material: peripheral blood. The chain employs TRBV28 and TRBJ1-2, with a possible D match to TRBD1 (6 bases). The origin of this receptor is a woman in her sixties with acute or convalescent COVID-19. CDR3 DNA: TGTGCCAGCATAGGGCAGGGGTATGCCTACACCTTC. Residues: CASIGQGYAYTF.